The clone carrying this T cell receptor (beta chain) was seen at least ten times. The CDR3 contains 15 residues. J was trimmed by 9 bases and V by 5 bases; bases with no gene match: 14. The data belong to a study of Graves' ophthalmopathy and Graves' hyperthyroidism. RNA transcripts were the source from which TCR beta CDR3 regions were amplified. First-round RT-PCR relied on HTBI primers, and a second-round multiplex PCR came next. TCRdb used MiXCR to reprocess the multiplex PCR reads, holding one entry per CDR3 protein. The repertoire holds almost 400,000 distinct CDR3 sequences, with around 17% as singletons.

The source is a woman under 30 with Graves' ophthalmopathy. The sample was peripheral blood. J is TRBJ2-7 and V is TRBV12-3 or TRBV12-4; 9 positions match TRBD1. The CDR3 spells CASSKLQGARLGQYF. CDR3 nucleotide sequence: TGTGCCAGCAGTAAATTACAGGGGGCGCGTTTAGGGCAGTACTTC.